Below, 15 T cell receptor beta chains from the same sample are listed, as sequenced in a study of shared clonotypes between healthy human individuals. Assay used: immunoSEQ multiplex PCR; TCRdb lists only in-frame clones, some missing. The table has roughly 600,000 clones, nearly 98% seen once; the top ten hold 0.3%. The naive CD8 subset, CD45RO-negative cells positively selected for CCR7, excluded terminally differentiated effector memory CD45RA+ cells. Sample: naive CD8+ T cells sorted from blood. The receptor set was obtained from a man under 40 in good health.

J is TRBJ2-3 and V is TRBV7-6, with D unresolved. Trimming stripped 2 bases from V and 4 bases from J, with 10 bases between. Germline V gene data show CDR1 as SGHVS and CDR2 as FNYEAQ. The CDR3 has 14 amino acids. The CDR3 nucleotides read TGTGCCAGCAGCTTATCGTGGTTGGCAGATACGCAGTATTTT. Translated: CASSLSWLADTQYF.

The gene calls are TRBV27 and TRBJ1-5, with 8 positions matching TRBD1. Germline V lookup: CDR1 MNHEY, CDR2 SMNVEV (reference sequence). V dropped 5 bases and J dropped 5; count of bases not matched to a gene: 11. The CDR3 totals 16 residues. For the CDR3, the DNA is TGTGCCAGCAGTCTACAGGGGGAAAGGCATCATCAGCCCCAGCATTTT. Residues: CASSLQGERHHQPQHF.

This clone has a single count. The CDR3 DNA follows: TGTGCCAGCAGCCCCACCCCGGGGGCCTACGAGCAGTACTTC. This translates into CASSPTPGAYEQYF. This sequence joins TRBV28 and TRBJ2-7, with TRBD2 as a possible D gene (6 bases). The CDR3 runs to 14 residues. Trimming shortened V by 6 bases and J by 2 bases, and 14 bases separated the two germline ends. Germline V CDR1 and CDR2: MDHEN, SYDVKM.

The CDR3 DNA sequence: TGTGCCAGCAGCTTCGACCTGAACACTGAAGCTTTCTTT. Translated, it gives CASSFDLNTEAFF. This rearrangement joins TRBV7-9 to TRBJ1-1; no clear D. This CDR3 is built from 13 residues. The germline V gene encodes CDR1 SEHNR and CDR2 FQNEAQ (reference sequence). Trimming stripped 3 bases from V and 0 bases from J, with 5 bases between.

Of note for this clone: Other DNA sequences within the sample encode an identical CDR3. The V call is TRBV11-2, the J call TRBJ2-5; no firm D call. The CDR3 has 11 residues. Germline CDR1 SGHAT, CDR2 FQNNGV. Between the trimmed V and J ends, which lost 5 bases and 2 bases, there was a span of 3 bases. CDR3 nucleotides: TGTGCCAGCAGCACGCAAGAGACCCAGTACTTC. Its translation is CASSTQETQYF.

The rearrangement links TRBV29-1 to TRBJ2-1; 7 bases align to TRBD2. With 4 bases clipped from V and 4 bases from J, the junction kept 7 bases outside the gene matches. The CDR3 is 14 residues long. Per the germline V gene, CDR1 is SQVTM and CDR2 is ANQGSEA. CDR3 residues: CSVGGGTYYNEQFF. CDR3 sequence (DNA): TGCAGCGTTGGGGGAGGGACCTATTACAATGAGCAGTTCTTC.

Concerning this clone itself: The sample contains more than one DNA sequence encoding this CDR3. V gene TRBV13 combines with J gene TRBJ1-1, with D hard to call. The ends were cut back, 5 bases at V and 2 bases at J, with 6 bases in the middle. Germline lookup yields CDR1 PRHDT and CDR2 FYEKMQ (reference sequence). This CDR3 region has 12 residues. The CDR3 loop is CASSILNTEAFF. Written as DNA, the CDR3 is TGTGCCAGCAGCATCCTTAACACTGAAGCTTTCTTT.

In nucleotides, the CDR3 is TGTGCCAGCAGCTGGCTGGGGGAGATAGGCTACACCTTC. Translated: CASSWLGEIGYTF. The chain uses TRBV5-4 and TRBJ1-2; TRBD1 might be the D (5 bases). Germline values: CDR1 SGHNT, CDR2 YYREEE (reference sequence). V was cut by 3 bases and J by 8 bases, with 14 bases left in between. The CDR3 is 13 residues long.

The gene calls are TRBV27 and TRBJ2-7; D gene unclear. Germline lookup yields CDR1 MNHEY and CDR2 SMNVEV (reference sequence). Trimming cost V 6 bases and J 4 bases, with 7 bases left between them. The length of the CDR3 is 11 residues. The CDR3: CASRTGYEQYF. The DNA for the CDR3 is TGTGCCAGCAGAACCGGATACGAGCAGTACTTC.

The chain recombines TRBV5-5 with TRBJ2-1, with D hard to call. The CDR3 runs to 13 residues. Trimming took 3 bases from V and 7 from J, leaving 11 bases between them. Germline V CDR1 and CDR2: SGHKS, YYEKEE (reference sequence). The CDR3 DNA reads as TGTGCCAGCAGCTCCGCAATTAGGAATGAGCAGTTCTTC. Translating gives CASSSAIRNEQFF.

This chain joins TRBV7-9 and TRBJ2-6; weak D call: TRBD1 (6 bases). V was cut by 5 bases and J by 0 bases, with 17 bases left in between. The CDR3 runs 18 residues. Germline values: CDR1 SEHNR, CDR2 FQNEAQ (reference sequence). CDR3 region: CASSLRQELHSGANVLTF. The CDR3 DNA is TGTGCCAGCAGCCTTAGACAGGAGCTTCACTCTGGGGCCAACGTCCTGACTTTC.

The chain links TRBV7-6 to TRBJ1-3; D not certain. In germline, CDR1 is SGHVS, CDR2 FNYEAQ. Trimming took 1 base from V and 0 from J, leaving 7 bases between them. The CDR3 is made up of 15 amino acids. The CDR3 loop is CASSLEWGSGNTIYF. Written as DNA, the CDR3 is TGTGCCAGCAGCTTAGAATGGGGCTCTGGAAACACCATATATTTT.

This clone has a single count. The genes are TRBV9 and TRBJ2-1; TRBD2 is a possible D gene (5 bases). With 0 bases removed from V and 0 bases from J, the gap between germline ends came to 10 bases. Germline CDR1 SGDLS, CDR2 YYNGEE. CDR3 length: 16 amino acids. This CDR3 is CASSVERESSYNEQFF. The DNA of the CDR3 is TGTGCCAGCAGCGTAGAGAGGGAAAGCTCCTACAATGAGCAGTTCTTC.

The J gene is TRBJ2-7, the V gene TRBV4-1, with D tentatively TRBD1 (6 bases). V gave up 5 bases and J gave up 2 bases, with 13 bases separating them. CDR3 length: 14 residues. The germline CDR1 and CDR2 sequences are MGHRA and YSYEKL. The DNA of the CDR3 is TGCGCCAGCAGCTTTCGGACAGAGACCTACGAGCAGTACTTC. It yields the protein CASSFRTETYEQYF.

The rearrangement links TRBV29-1 to TRBJ2-7; 8 nucleotides align to TRBD1. After removal of 5 bases from V and 4 bases from J, the junction contained 7 bases not matched to a gene. The CDR3 has 13 residues. Germline values: CDR1 SQVTM, CDR2 ANQGSEA. CDR3 DNA sequence: TGCAGCGTTTGGGGACAGGAAATTTACGAGCAGTACTTC. Translating it yields CSVWGQEIYEQYF.